These 12 T cell receptor beta chains share one sample of origin, sequenced in a study of spatial heterogeneity in lung cancer. One entry per CDR3 protein, called by TCRdb with MiXCR from the 5' RACE reads. The sample holds about 45,000 distinct CDR3 sequences, around 11% seen once. Time point given: sample taken at primary tumor resection. Extraction of whole RNA from tumor, nontumor lung or frozen PBMC preceded unsorted sequencing. Source: PBMCs, taken at surgery. The receptors stem from a female donor with early-stage non-small cell lung cancer.

The rearrangement links TRBV6-1 to TRBJ2-3; tentatively, D is TRBD1 (7 bases). Germline V gene lookup returns CDR1 MNHNS and CDR2 SASEGT. CDR3 size: 19 residues. V lost 1 base and J lost 6, with 26 bases in between. The CDR3 loop reads CASSEEGAWRGVPADTQYF. CDR3 bases: TGTGCCAGCAGTGAAGAGGGGGCGTGGAGGGGGGTCCCGGCTGATACGCAGTATTTT.

This clonotype occurred a few times. V is TRBV19 and J is TRBJ1-5; 7 nucleotides line up with TRBD1. The V gene's germline CDR1 is LNHDA and CDR2 SQIVND (reference sequence). With 2 bases clipped from V and 4 bases from J, the junction kept 8 bases outside the gene matches. There are 16 residues in the CDR3. In nucleotides, the CDR3 is TGTGCCAGTAGTATAATAGGGGACAGCTTAAATCAGCCCCAGCATTTT. It is translated as CASSIIGDSLNQPQHF. Using reference TRBV19 and TRBJ1-5 for the parts outside the CDR3, the full variable domain is DGGITQSPKYLFRKEGQNVTLSCEQNLNHDAMYWYRQDPGQGLRLIYYSQIVNDFQKGDIAEGYSVSREKKESFPLTVTSAQKNPTAFYLCASSIIGDSLNQPQHFGDGTRLSIL.

The V gene is TRBV10-3, the J gene TRBJ2-5; 7 nucleotides line up with TRBD2. The CDR3 contains 17 residues. Germline CDR1 is ENHRY and CDR2 is SYGVKD. V lost 0 bases and J lost 0; bases outside the gene matches: 7. The CDR3 loop is CAISESFSGADQETQYF. The CDR3 nucleotides are TGTGCCATCAGTGAGTCATTCAGCGGGGCGGACCAAGAGACCCAGTACTTC.

This clonotype was counted ten times or more. This chain uses TRBV7-9 with TRBJ2-7, with D hard to call. The CDR3 loop spans 11 amino acids. Germline V CDR1 and CDR2: SEHNR, FQNEAQ (reference sequence). Trimming took 4 bases from V and 2 from J, leaving 3 bases between them. The CDR3 is CASSSAYEQYF. DNA of the CDR3: TGTGCCAGCAGCTCTGCCTACGAGCAGTACTTC.

This clonotype was picked up a small number of times. One end of the junction does not line up with germline, which may come from a read error. The chain employs TRBV5-1 and TRBJ2-5, with 12 bases lining up with TRBD2. There are 16 residues in the CDR3. Germline V gene lookup returns CDR1 SGHRS and CDR2 YFSETQ. CDR3 bases: TGCGCCAGCGGCTTGGCCCTAGCGGGGGGGCCAGAGACCCAGTACTTC. This codes for CASGLALAGGPETQYF.

The chain joins TRBV12-5 to TRBJ2-1; TRBD2 agrees at 7 bases. CDR1 is LGHNT, CDR2 FRNRAP, per germline. The CDR3 length is 14 residues. V gave up 3 bases and J gave up 7 bases; unmatched junction bases: 6. Here the CDR3 reads CASGFGGKGNEQFF. CDR3 nucleotide sequence: TGTGCTAGTGGTTTCGGGGGGAAGGGGAATGAGCAGTTCTTC.

The table lists this clonotype with a count of one. The J gene is TRBJ2-3, the V gene TRBV7-2; D gene unclear. The CDR3 contains 15 residues. Germline lookup yields CDR1 SGHTA and CDR2 FQGNSA. The germline V and J ends were trimmed by 4 bases and 4 bases, with 15 bases remaining between them. CDR3 bases: TGTGCCAGCAGCTCCCTGTATAGGGCTGCAGATACGCAGTATTTT. Protein sequence: CASSSLYRAADTQYF.

The CDR3, as DNA: TGTGCCAGCAGCCAAGTACTAGGAGGAGATACGCAGTATTTT. Protein sequence: CASSQVLGGDTQYF. The V call is TRBV3-1, the J call TRBJ2-3; maybe TRBD2 (5 bases). Per germline, CDR1 LGHDT and CDR2 YNNKEL (reference sequence). V dropped 1 base and J dropped 5 bases, with 10 bases sitting between them. The CDR3 runs 14 residues.

The V gene is TRBV5-6, the J gene TRBJ2-7, with 13 positions matching TRBD2. Looked up from germline, CDR1 is SGHDT and CDR2 is YYEEEE. V shed 2 bases, J shed 3 bases, and the junction held 2 bases outside the gene matches. CDR3 length: 15 residues. The CDR3 DNA reads TGTGCCAGCAGCTTCGGACTAGCGGGGGTCTACGAGCAGTACTTC. It codes for CASSFGLAGVYEQYF.

This clonotype was counted ten times or more. J is TRBJ2-2 and V is TRBV3-1; maybe TRBD1 (6 bases). This CDR3 contains 15 residues. V dropped 4 bases and J dropped 4 bases, with 13 bases sitting between them. Germline V gives CDR1 LGHDT, CDR2 YNNKEL (reference sequence). CDR3 coding DNA: TGTGCCAGCAGCCCTCAGGGGAGAGTCACCGGGGAGCTGTTTTTT. Amino acid sequence: CASSPQGRVTGELFF.

The chain employs TRBV7-9 and TRBJ2-1; D remains unclear. The CDR3 is 15 residues long. The germline CDR1 and CDR2 sequences are SEHNR and FQNEAQ (reference sequence). V was pared by 5 bases and J by 3 bases, with 14 bases between. The CDR3 loop reads CASSAAGRIYNEQFF. The CDR3 DNA reads TGTGCCAGCAGCGCGGCTGGCAGGATCTACAATGAGCAGTTCTTC.

This clonotype came up a few times. The genes are TRBV5-1 and TRBJ1-1; D uncertain. The V end was cut by 0 bases, the J end by 0 bases, with 9 bases between. Germline V lookup: CDR1 SGHRS, CDR2 YFSETQ. CDR3 length: 15 amino acids. The CDR3 DNA is TGCGCCAGCAGCTTGGGGGTCAGCTTGAACACTGAAGCTTTCTTT. Protein product: CASSLGVSLNTEAFF.